This TCR beta chain was obtained from a study of T cells in women clearing cervical HPV infection. On the study more broadly: Case blood drawn at lesion detection; control blood after infection cleared. Study-wide results and limits: Associations may precede or follow infection; HPV-specific or memory T cells were not isolated. A classifier using richness and V gene abundances reached an AUC of approximately 0.79.

Assay used: immunoSEQ multiplex PCR; TCRdb lists only in-frame clones, some missing. Recorded here are some 30,000 clones; the top ten clones represent about 4.5%. The CDR3 has 15 residues. Germline loops: CDR1 LNHDA, CDR2 SQIVND (reference sequence). A word on this clone: Its antigen remains unidentified. A read error may produce the germline difference seen at one junction end. The CDR3 is cut off 3 residues early in the read; its end comes from the germline J gene.

This clonotype originated in a woman between 18 and 75 years old with a cervical HPV16 infection that either progressed to CIN3+ or cleared (not recorded which). J is TRBJ2-3 and V is TRBV19, with 8 bases matching TRBD2. The specimen was blood buffy coat. The part of the CDR3 DNA that was read is TGTGCCAGTAGTATAGATCCGGGGGGGCCAGAGACG. The encoded protein is CASSIDPGGPET. The whole CDR3 protein is CASSIDPGGPETQYF. The full variable domain, in which reference TRBV19 and TRBJ2-3 provide the parts outside the CDR3, is DGGITQSPKYLFRKEGQNVTLSCEQNLNHDAMYWYRQDPGQGLRLIYYSQIVNDFQKGDIAEGYSVSREKKESFPLTVTSAQKNPTAFYLCASSIDPGGPETQYFGPGTRLTVL.